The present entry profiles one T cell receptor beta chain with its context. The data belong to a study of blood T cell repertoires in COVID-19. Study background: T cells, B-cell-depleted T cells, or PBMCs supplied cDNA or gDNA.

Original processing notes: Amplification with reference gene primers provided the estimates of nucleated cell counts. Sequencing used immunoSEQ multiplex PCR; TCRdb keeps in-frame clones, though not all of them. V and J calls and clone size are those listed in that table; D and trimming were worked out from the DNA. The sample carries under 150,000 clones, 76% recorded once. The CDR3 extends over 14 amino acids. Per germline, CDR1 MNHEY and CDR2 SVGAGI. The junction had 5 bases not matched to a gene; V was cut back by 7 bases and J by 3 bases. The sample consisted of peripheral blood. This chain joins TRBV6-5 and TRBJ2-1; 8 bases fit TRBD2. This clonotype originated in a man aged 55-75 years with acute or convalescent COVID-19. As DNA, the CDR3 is TGTGCCAGCAAAATTAGCGGGATCTACAATGAGCAGTTCTTC. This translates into CASKISGIYNEQFF.